The clone carrying this T cell receptor beta chain was counted many times. Its antigen is not known. These data originate in a study of molecular identifiers for immune sequencing clone quantification. Study-level findings and limits: In cases of identical TCR molecules sharing a barcode, highly expanded clone sizes could be underestimated.

Naive CD8 sequencing libraries were generated from roughly 20,000 to 1,000,000 sorted cells, with 10%, 30% or 50% RNA as input. CD8+CD4-CCR7+CD45RA+ sorting gave the naive CD8 T cells. Methods described previously, with TCR primers listed, were used for bulk TCR libraries. From the PCR reads, TCRdb called clonotypes with MiXCR, one entry per CDR3 protein. The sample comprises approximately 320,000 distinct CDR3 sequences, over 20% of which are singletons, and about 0.74% rests with the top ten. The germline V gene encodes CDR1 LNHDA and CDR2 SQIVND (reference sequence). This CDR3 region has 15 residues. V was shortened by 3 bases and J by 1 base, with 12 bases between the two germline ends.

The sequence derives from a human donor in good health. Some libraries in this study had Jurkat cell RNA spiked in. The J gene is TRBJ1-1, the V gene TRBV19; a possible D gene is TRBD1 (6 bases). Source material: naive CD8+ T cells from blood, with Jurkat cell RNA spiked in. Subset specified: FACS-sorted CD8+CD4-CCR7+CD45RA+ naive T cells. CDR3: CASSMEGGSNTEAFF. In DNA, the CDR3 is TGTGCCAGTAGTATGGAGGGGGGTTCGAACACTGAAGCTTTCTTT.